The text below deals with one T cell receptor (beta chain). The antigen is undetermined. Possible read error: a much larger clone is one base away. The data belong to a study of blood T cells in healthy people across ages. General observations from the study: Nothing was known about donor CMV status, and this possibly confounded expanded clonotype changes.

For the second PCR, which ran for about 6 to 11 cycles, a sample-barcoded 5' primer and a J-beta primer mix were used. Each CDR3 protein gets one entry after TCRdb re-called the 5' RACE reads with MiXCR. The table includes approximately 700,000 distinct CDR3 sequences, about 34% detected once. V was trimmed by 6 bases and J by 3 bases, leaving 14 bases between them. Germline loops: CDR1 DFQATT, CDR2 SNEGSKA (reference sequence). This CDR3 is 13 amino acids long. The sample consisted of blood. V and J are TRBV20-1 and TRBJ1-1; D possibly corresponds to TRBD1 (5 bases). The clonotype comes from an elderly woman in good health. Written as DNA, the CDR3 is TGCAGTGCATCGAGGCGGGGGTACACTGAAGCTTTCTTT. Its protein is CSASRRGYTEAFF.